The sequence of this TCR beta chain was determined in a study of blood T cell repertoires in COVID-19. Study background: Sites across the United States, Italy and Spain contributed samples from acute and convalescent COVID-19. PBMCs, B-cell-depleted T cells, or T cells provided the cDNA or gDNA that made up the material.

Only one count was recorded for this clone. The CDR3 length is 15 residues. Trimming at V came to 5 bases and at J to 9 bases, leaving 8 bases not matched to a gene. Germline values: CDR1 LNHDA, CDR2 SQIVND (reference sequence). While infection was still active, Seattle patients were enrolled and then followed longitudinally. The repertoire was sequenced with immunoSEQ multiplex PCR; TCRdb's copy has only in-frame clones and lacks some. Here the sample spans around 140,000 clones, roughly nine tenths being singletons. The specimen was peripheral blood. This receptor was taken from a man aged 18 to 35 with COVID-19, enrolled during active disease. The rearrangement uses TRBV19 and TRBJ2-1; 12 bases map to TRBD2. The CDR3 sequence is CASSSSGRAESEQFF. DNA of the CDR3: TGTGCCAGTAGTTCTAGCGGGAGGGCCGAGAGTGAGCAGTTCTTC.